This T cell receptor (beta chain) was identified during a study of cytomegalovirus exposure and HLA in healthy donors. Study-level information: Unique TCRs from HLA-typed donors, 85 million to 100 million of them, were held in an early data release.

PCR involved 60 Vbeta and 13 Jbeta primers. As processed by the authors: Later reanalysis found 70 million to 95 million unique TCR beta chains, roughly 9.9 million of them shared. Sequencing used immunoSEQ multiplex PCR; TCRdb keeps in-frame clones, though not all of them. Clonal size and the V and J genes are those of that table, whereas D and trimming came from the DNA. There are some 89,000 clones in the sample, with just under 3.5% held by the top ten. The CDR3 has 15 amino acids. CDR1 and CDR2 (germline): MNHEY, SMNVEV (reference sequence). V trimming: 5 bases; J trimming: 10 bases; junction bases outside the gene matches: 11. Those who donated were healthy bone marrow donors.

The V call is TRBV27, the J call TRBJ1-6; 7 nucleotides agree with TRBD1. Sequencing was performed on PBMCs. This TCR was sampled from a woman aged 25-40 years in good health and CMV-seronegative. The CDR3 DNA sequence: TGTGCCAGCAGTCCGACAGGGCGTCCGGGGTCACCCCTCCACTTT. It specifies CASSPTGRPGSPLHF.